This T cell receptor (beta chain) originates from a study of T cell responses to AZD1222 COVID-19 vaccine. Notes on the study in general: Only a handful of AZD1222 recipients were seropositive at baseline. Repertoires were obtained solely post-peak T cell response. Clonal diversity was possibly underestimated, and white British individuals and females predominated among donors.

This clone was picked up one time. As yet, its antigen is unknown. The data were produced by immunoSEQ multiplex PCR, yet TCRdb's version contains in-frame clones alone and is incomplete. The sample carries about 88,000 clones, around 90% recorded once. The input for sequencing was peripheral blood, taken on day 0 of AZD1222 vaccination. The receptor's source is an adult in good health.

Here the CDR3 reads CASSLDTGEAFF. CDR3 DNA sequence: TGTGCCAGCAGCTTAGATACAGGGGAAGCTTTCTTT. The V gene is TRBV11-2, the J gene TRBJ1-1, with a weak D call TRBD1 (6 bases). The germline V gene encodes CDR1 SGHAT and CDR2 FQNNGV. Deletions cut 0 bases from V and 8 bases from J, with 7 bases between. This CDR3 region has 12 residues.